This T cell receptor beta chain was identified during a study of T cell changes during pregnancy in multiple sclerosis. Germline loops: CDR1 LGHNA, CDR2 YSLEER. J gave up 8 bases and V 0 bases, and 4 bases lay outside the gene matches. This CDR3 is built from 14 residues. Assay: immunoSEQ multiplex PCR; the TCRdb copy retains only in-frame clones and omits some. The sample lists tens of thousands of clones, 75% to 95% seen once, with around 1.7% in the top ten. In this sample, this clone turned up once. The rearrangement uses TRBV4-3 and TRBJ2-3; 8 bases match TRBD2. Here the sequenced sample was peripheral blood, taken after pregnancy. The source is a female donor in good health, enrolled as a control in a pregnancy study. The CDR3 bases are TGCGCCAGCAGCCAAGAGGGTCTAGCGGGTACGCAGTATTTT. Translating gives CASSQEGLAGTQYF.